Listed here are 24 T cell receptor beta chains from one sample, sequenced in a study of a mutant IDH1 vaccine in newly diagnosed glioma. Specified time point: week 35, safety follow-up. Topical imiquimod accompanied each vaccine dose, which consisted of 300 ug of mutant IDH1 20-mer peptide. No antigens are known for them. This table comes from immunoSEQ multiplex PCR, and its TCRdb copy is limited to in-frame clones, with some not included. The sample includes some 48,000 clones, approximately 79% of them seen just once. Sample: PBMCs, taken from a glioma patient whose treatment included an IDH1 peptide vaccine. Source of these receptors: a man aged 35 to 55 with glioma.

The rearrangement uses TRBV5-1 and TRBJ2-4, with 9 bases identical to TRBD2. The CDR3 is 15 amino acids. Germline trimming cut 4 bases from V and 0 bases from J; bases unmatched to any gene: 2. Germline V gene sequence: CDR1 SGHRS, CDR2 YFSETQ. CDR3 sequence (DNA): TGCGCCAGCAGCGCGGGGGGGACAGCCAAAAACATTCAGTACTTC. As protein: CASSAGGTAKNIQYF.

This chain joins TRBV6-5 and TRBJ2-2; the D is unclear. Germline CDR1 is MNHEY and CDR2 is SVGAGI. CDR3 size: 13 residues. The V gene lost 7 bases and the J gene lost 2 bases, with 8 bases spanning the gap. The CDR3 here is CASTDPNTGELFF. The CDR3 nucleotides read TGTGCCAGCACAGACCCTAACACCGGGGAGCTGTTTTTT.

CDR3 loop: CASSPPNGYTDTQYF. In DNA form, the CDR3 reads TGTGCCAGCTCACCCCCTAACGGGTACACAGATACGCAGTATTTT. The V call is TRBV18, the J call TRBJ2-3, with D unclear. The V and J ends lost 3 bases and 2 bases respectively, with 12 bases between them. Germline CDR1 reads KGHSH; CDR2 reads LQKENI. The CDR3 consists of 15 residues. The variable domain in full, with the rest retrieved from reference TRBV18 and TRBJ2-3, is NAGVMQNPRHLVRRRGQEARLRCSPMKGHSHVYWYRQLPEEGLKFMVYLQKENIIDESGMPKERFSAEFPKEGPSILRIQQVVRGDSAAYFCASSPPNGYTDTQYFGPGTRLTVL.

The chain employs TRBV10-3 and TRBJ2-3, with D perhaps assigned TRBD1 or TRBD2 (6 bases each). Trimming stripped 0 bases from V and 6 bases from J, with 22 bases between. From germline, CDR1 is ENHRY and CDR2 SYGVKD. CDR3 length: 18 amino acids. CDR3 nucleotide sequence: TGTGCCATCAGTGAGTCTTCATACGGGGGCGCGGTCGGGGATACGCAGTATTTT. As protein: CAISESSYGGAVGDTQYF.

The chain links TRBV4-1 to TRBJ2-7, with 7 nucleotides matching TRBD2. Germline CDR1 MGHRA, CDR2 YSYEKL. The CDR3 is 16 residues long. Germline trimming cut 1 base from V and 7 bases from J; bases unmatched to any gene: 13. As DNA, the CDR3 is TGCGCCAGCAGCCAAGCCCCCTCCGGGGGGACTGAAGAGCAGTACTTC. Translation: CASSQAPSGGTEEQYF.

This chain links TRBV4-1 with TRBJ2-7; D is possibly TRBD1 (6 bases). The CDR3 runs to 16 residues. Between the trimmed V and J ends, which lost 4 bases and 7 bases, there was a span of 23 bases. Germline CDR1 is MGHRA and CDR2 is YSYEKL. CDR3 loop: CASSPQVDRGLGEQYF. As DNA, the CDR3 is TGCGCCAGCAGCCCGCAAGTGGACAGAGGGCTGGGGGAGCAGTACTTC.

The rearrangement uses TRBV6-6 and TRBJ1-2; no clear D gene. The V gene lost 4 bases and the J gene lost 6 bases, with 12 bases spanning the gap. Looked up from germline, CDR1 is MNHNY and CDR2 is SVGAGI (reference sequence). This CDR3 comprises 13 residues. The CDR3 loop is CASSSSGGDGYTF. The DNA of the CDR3 is TGTGCCAGCAGTTCGTCGGGTGGGGATGGCTACACCTTC.

This clone came up a few times. The chain couples TRBV5-1 to TRBJ1-1; D gene unclear. CDR1 is SGHRS, CDR2 YFSETQ, per germline. The length of the CDR3 is 13 residues. V was shortened by 3 bases and J by 5 bases, with 11 bases between the two germline ends. The CDR3 loop is CASSSGWNTEAFF. The CDR3 coding sequence is TGCGCCAGCAGCTCCGGCTGGAATACTGAAGCTTTCTTT.

The chain couples TRBV5-1 to TRBJ2-3; 7 bases match TRBD2. The CDR3 has 13 amino acids. Germline CDR1 SGHRS, CDR2 YFSETQ. Losses at the gene ends were 6 bases for V and 8 bases for J; bases not matched to a gene: 9. In DNA form, the CDR3 reads TGCGCCAGCAATGGGCCGTCGGGGGGTACGCAGTATTTT. Translating it yields CASNGPSGGTQYF.

V usage is TRBV6-1 and J usage is TRBJ2-7, with TRBD2 matching 9 bases. The length of the CDR3 is 14 residues. V lost 2 bases, J lost 4 bases, and 3 bases stayed unmatched. From germline, CDR1 is MNHNS and CDR2 SASEGT. The CDR3 reads CASSETSGLYEQYF. CDR3 nucleotide sequence: TGTGCCAGCAGTGAAACTAGCGGGCTTTACGAGCAGTACTTC.

The J gene is TRBJ1-4, the V gene TRBV7-8; no firm D call. Per the germline V gene, CDR1 is SGHVS and CDR2 is FQNEAQ. Trimming shortened V by 2 bases and J by 7 bases, and 5 bases separated the two germline ends. The CDR3 sequence is 12 residues long. Written as DNA, the CDR3 is TGTGCCAGCAGCTTATGGCGTGAAAAACTGTTTTTT. Translating it yields CASSLWREKLFF.

In this sample, this clone turned up once. The rearrangement joins TRBV10-3 to TRBJ1-4; D not resolved. V lost 0 bases and J lost 8, with 16 bases in between. CDR3 size: 16 residues. Germline CDR1 reads ENHRY; CDR2 reads SYGVKD. The CDR3, as DNA: TGTGCCATCAGTGAGTCGTCGGGAGGTGTGCGGGAAAAACTGTTTTTT. Its protein is CAISESSGGVREKLFF.

The CDR3, as DNA: TGTGCCAGCACCGCCGGAGGCGGGACGGAGCAGTACTTC. Encoded protein: CASTAGGGTEQYF. The rearrangement joins TRBV5-6 to TRBJ2-7, with D possibly TRBD2 on 6 matching bases. This CDR3 contains 13 residues. V lost 6 bases, J lost 7 bases, and 17 bases lay in between. Looked up from germline, CDR1 is SGHDT and CDR2 is YYEEEE. The whole variable domain, remainder taken from reference TRBV5-6 and TRBJ2-7, is DAGVTQSPTHLIKTRGQQVTLRCSPKSGHDTVSWYQQALGQGPQFIFQYYEEEERQRGNFPDRFSGHQFPNYSSELNVNALLLGDSALYLCASTAGGGTEQYFGPGTRLTVT.

This chain connects TRBV7-3 to TRBJ2-3; TRBD1 matches at 8 bases. V lost 4 bases to trimming and J lost 1 base; unmatched junction nucleotides: 7. This CDR3 spans 16 amino acids. Per the germline V gene, CDR1 is SGHTA and CDR2 is FQGTGA. The CDR3 DNA sequence: TGTGCCAGCAGCTCGGGGACAGGCCTAGGCACAGATACGCAGTATTTT. Translated: CASSSGTGLGTDTQYF.

This rearrangement joins TRBV30 to TRBJ2-5; D might be TRBD1 (5 bases). V lost 0 bases and J lost 1, with 15 bases in between. This CDR3 region has 16 residues. Germline CDR1 reads GTSNPN; CDR2 reads SVGIG (reference sequence). The CDR3 loop reads CAWSVPETVRQETQYF. The CDR3 DNA reads TGTGCCTGGAGTGTACCGGAGACAGTCCGCCAAGAGACCCAGTACTTC. The whole variable domain, remainder taken from reference TRBV30 and TRBJ2-5, is SQTIHQWPATLVQPVGSPLSLECTVEGTSNPNLYWYRQAAGRGLQLLFYSVGIGQISSEVPQNLSASRPQDRQFILSSKKLLLSDSGFYLCAWSVPETVRQETQYFGPGTRLLVL.

The chain uses TRBV5-1 and TRBJ2-7; possible D gene TRBD1, 6 bases. V was clipped by 5 bases and J by 5 bases, with 20 bases between them. Per germline, CDR1 SGHRS and CDR2 YFSETQ. This CDR3 has 15 residues. The CDR3 DNA is TGCGCCAGCAGACCCGTGTCAGGGGTTTTGAACGAGCAGTACTTC. Translation gives CASRPVSGVLNEQYF.

In this sample, this clone turned up once. The chain combines TRBV9 with TRBJ2-7, with D perhaps given as TRBD1 or TRBD2 (5 bases each). Germline V gene data show CDR1 as SGDLS and CDR2 as YYNGEE. The V end was cut by 4 bases, the J end by 0 bases, with 11 bases between. The CDR3 contains 14 residues. The CDR3 DNA sequence: TGTGCCAGCAGCCCCCGGGACGTCTCCTACGAGCAGTACTTC. Translated, it gives CASSPRDVSYEQYF. Complete variable domain (other parts from reference TRBV9 and TRBJ2-7): DSGVTQTPKHLITATGQRVTLRCSPRSGDLSVYWYQQSLDQGLQFLIQYYNGEERAKGNILERFSAQQFPDLHSELNLSSLELGDSALYFCASSPRDVSYEQYFGPGTRLTVT.

V and J are TRBV14 and TRBJ1-4, with 10 bases matching TRBD1. Germline CDR1 is SGHDN and CDR2 is FVKESK. The CDR3 length is 17 residues. V shed 6 bases and J 1 base; nucleotides not matched to a gene: 8. The CDR3 DNA is TGTGCCAGCAGTCAGAGGAGGACAGGGGGAACTAATGAAAAACTGTTTTTT. It translates to CASSQRRTGGTNEKLFF.

V gene TRBV19 combines with J gene TRBJ2-1; D may be TRBD1 (6 bases). The CDR3 sequence is 16 residues long. Trimming cost V 3 bases and J 3 bases, with 15 bases left between them. CDR1 is LNHDA, CDR2 SQIVND, per germline (reference sequence). DNA for the CDR3: TGTGCCAGTAGTATTCGCCCAGGGGCTGACTACAATGAGCAGTTCTTC. Protein sequence: CASSIRPGADYNEQFF.

The chain combines TRBV27 with TRBJ1-2; 9 nucleotides align to TRBD1. CDR3 length: 17 residues. V dropped 6 bases and J dropped 7; count of bases not matched to a gene: 18. Germline CDR1 and CDR2: MNHEY and SMNVEV (reference sequence). CDR3 coding DNA: TGTGCCAGCAGCCATTGGACAGGGGTGGACAGGCGCGGTGGCTACACCTTC. This sequence encodes CASSHWTGVDRRGGYTF.

The gene calls are TRBV4-2 and TRBJ2-5; possibly TRBD1 or TRBD2 for D (5 bases each). CDR1 LGHNA and CDR2 YNFKEQ come from the germline V gene. The CDR3 runs 15 residues. V was clipped by 4 bases and J by 5 bases, with 17 bases between them. For the CDR3, the DNA is TGTGCCAGCAGCCCCCGGGGCCACGACTCTGAGACCCAGTACTTC. Translation gives CASSPRGHDSETQYF.

The J gene is TRBJ1-2, the V gene TRBV29-1; 8 bases are shared with TRBD1. CDR1 and CDR2 (germline): SQVTM, ANQGSEA. The CDR3 length is 11 residues. After removal of 6 bases from V and 8 bases from J, the junction contained 5 bases not matched to a gene. The CDR3 spells CSVAGGDGYTF. CDR3 DNA: TGCAGCGTGGCAGGGGGCGACGGCTACACCTTC.

The chain has TRBV25-1 and TRBJ2-7; possible D gene TRBD1, 5 bases. Trimming pared 4 bases from V and 3 bases from J, leaving 13 bases between. The CDR3 spans 14 residues. Germline loops: CDR1 MGHDK, CDR2 SYGVNS. The CDR3 DNA follows: TGTGCCAGCAGTGTTCAAGGGGCCCGCTACGAGCAGTACTTC. Amino acid sequence: CASSVQGARYEQYF.

The CDR3 loop is CASSETLGGYGYTF. The CDR3, as DNA: TGTGCCAGCAGTGAAACCCTCGGCGGGTATGGCTACACCTTC. The chain combines TRBV2 with TRBJ1-2; D unresolved. The CDR3 consists of 14 residues. The V end lost 2 bases, the J end lost 5 bases, and 12 bases lay between the germline ends. Germline CDR1 is SNHLY and CDR2 is FYNNEI.